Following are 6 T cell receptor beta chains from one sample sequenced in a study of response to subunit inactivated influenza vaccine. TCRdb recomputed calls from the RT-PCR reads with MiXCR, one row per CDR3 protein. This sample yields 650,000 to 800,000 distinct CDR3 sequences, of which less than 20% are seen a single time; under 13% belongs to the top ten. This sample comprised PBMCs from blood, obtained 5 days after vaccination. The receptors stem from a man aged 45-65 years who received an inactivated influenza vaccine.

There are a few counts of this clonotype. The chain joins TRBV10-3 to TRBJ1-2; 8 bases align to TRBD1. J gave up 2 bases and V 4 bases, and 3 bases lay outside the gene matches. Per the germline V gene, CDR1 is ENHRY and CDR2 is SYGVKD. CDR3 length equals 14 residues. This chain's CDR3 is CAISGGQANYGYTF. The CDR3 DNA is TGTGCCATCAGTGGGGGACAGGCAAACTATGGCTACACCTTC.

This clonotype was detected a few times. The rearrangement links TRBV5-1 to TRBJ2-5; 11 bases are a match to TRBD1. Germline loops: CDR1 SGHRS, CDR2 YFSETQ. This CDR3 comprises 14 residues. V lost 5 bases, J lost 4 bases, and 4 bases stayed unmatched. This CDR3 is CASRGTGGLETQYF. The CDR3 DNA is TGCGCCAGCAGAGGGACAGGGGGTTTAGAGACCCAGTACTTC.

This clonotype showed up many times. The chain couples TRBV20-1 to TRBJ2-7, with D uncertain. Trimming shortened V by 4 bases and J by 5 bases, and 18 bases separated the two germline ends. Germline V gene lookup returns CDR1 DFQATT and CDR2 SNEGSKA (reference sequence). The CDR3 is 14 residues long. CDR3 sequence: CSATNTQKGDEQYF. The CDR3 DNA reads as TGCAGTGCTACAAACACGCAAAAGGGTGACGAGCAGTACTTC.

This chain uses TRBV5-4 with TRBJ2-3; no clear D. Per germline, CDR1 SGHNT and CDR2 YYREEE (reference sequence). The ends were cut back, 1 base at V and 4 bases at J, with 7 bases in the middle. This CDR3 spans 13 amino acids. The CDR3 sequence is CASSLWEADTQYF. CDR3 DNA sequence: TGTGCCAGCAGCTTGTGGGAAGCAGATACGCAGTATTTT.

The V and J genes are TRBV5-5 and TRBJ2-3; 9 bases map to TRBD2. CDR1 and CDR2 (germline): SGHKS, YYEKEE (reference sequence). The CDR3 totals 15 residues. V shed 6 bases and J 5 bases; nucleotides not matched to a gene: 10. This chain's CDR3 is CASTLGAGGGDTQYF. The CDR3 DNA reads TGTGCCAGCACCCTGGGGGCGGGAGGGGGAGATACGCAGTATTTT.

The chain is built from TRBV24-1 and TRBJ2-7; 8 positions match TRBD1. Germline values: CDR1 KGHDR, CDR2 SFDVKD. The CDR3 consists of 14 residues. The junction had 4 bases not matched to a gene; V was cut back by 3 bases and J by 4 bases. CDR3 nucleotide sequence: TGTGCCACCAGTGATGCAGACAGGGGTTACGAGCAGTACTTC. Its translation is CATSDADRGYEQYF.